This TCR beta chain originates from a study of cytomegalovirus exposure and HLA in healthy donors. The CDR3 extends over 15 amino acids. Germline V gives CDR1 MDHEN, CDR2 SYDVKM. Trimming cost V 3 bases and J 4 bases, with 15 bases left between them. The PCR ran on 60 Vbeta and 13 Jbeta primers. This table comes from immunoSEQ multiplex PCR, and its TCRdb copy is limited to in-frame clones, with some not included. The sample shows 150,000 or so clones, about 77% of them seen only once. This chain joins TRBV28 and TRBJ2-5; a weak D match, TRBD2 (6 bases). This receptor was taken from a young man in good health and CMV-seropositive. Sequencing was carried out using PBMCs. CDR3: CASSFRYGGTETQYF. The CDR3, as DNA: TGTGCCAGCAGTTTTCGTTATGGGGGGACAGAGACCCAGTACTTC.